This T cell receptor (beta chain) was recorded in a study of blood T cell repertoires in COVID-19. Profiling relied on immunoSEQ multiplex PCR, and the TCRdb table lists in-frame clones only, not all of them. The top ten clones hold around 7% of a sample with 200,000 to 250,000 clones, approximately 80% of them seen once. With 6 bases clipped from V and 1 base from J, the junction kept 8 bases outside the gene matches. Per germline, CDR1 MNHEY and CDR2 SVGEGT. This CDR3 is built from 15 residues. The sample taken for sequencing was PBMCs or T cells enriched from blood (not recorded which). This chain connects TRBV6-2 or TRBV6-3 to TRBJ1-1, with TRBD1 identical over 7 bases. The sequence came from a middle-aged woman with acute COVID-19. The CDR3 sequence is CASSRPRTGNTEAFF. The CDR3, as DNA: TGTGCCAGCAGCCGCCCACGGACAGGGAACACTGAAGCTTTCTTT.